The 18 T cell receptor beta chains presented below share a single source sample, sequenced in a study of blood T cell repertoires in COVID-19. Using immunoSEQ multiplex PCR, the repertoire was profiled, and TCRdb retains in-frame clones only, with some absent. The sample lists approximately 200,000 clones, roughly 83% seen once, with 1.3% in the top ten. The sequenced sample was PBMCs or T cells enriched from blood (not recorded which). Source of these receptors: a woman aged 40 to 50 with acute COVID-19.

The chain is built from TRBV4-3 and TRBJ2-5, with 10 bases identical to TRBD2. The CDR3 has 17 residues. After removal of 0 bases from V and 4 bases from J, the junction contained 8 bases not matched to a gene. Germline values: CDR1 LGHNA, CDR2 YSLEER. This chain's CDR3 is CASSQDTSGVISETQYF. The DNA of the CDR3 is TGCGCCAGCAGCCAAGATACTAGCGGGGTCATCTCAGAGACCCAGTACTTC.

The rearrangement links TRBV18 to TRBJ1-3; the D gene is possibly TRBD1 (6 bases). Trimming left V 0 bases short and J 0 bases short, with 9 bases between. Per germline, CDR1 KGHSH and CDR2 LQKENI. The CDR3 spans 16 residues. In nucleotides, the CDR3 is TGTGCCAGCTCACCACCGCAGGGGCACTCTGGAAACACCATATATTTT. It specifies CASSPPQGHSGNTIYF.

The chain carries TRBV5-1 and TRBJ2-4, with D maybe TRBD1 (5 bases). The CDR3 consists of 13 residues. The germline CDR1 and CDR2 sequences are SGHRS and YFSETQ. V lost 3 bases and J 8 bases, leaving 12 bases between the germline ends. The CDR3 here is CASSSTLGDIQYF. CDR3 bases: TGCGCCAGCAGCTCCACATTAGGGGACATTCAGTACTTC.

V gene TRBV5-1 combines with J gene TRBJ1-3; 9 nucleotides line up with TRBD1. This CDR3 contains 16 residues. Germline CDR1 SGHRS, CDR2 YFSETQ. V shed 1 base, J shed 8 bases, and the junction held 10 bases outside the gene matches. The CDR3 DNA is TGCGCCAGCAGCTTGAGCGGGACAGGGTTGAGTCACACCATATATTTT. Amino acids: CASSLSGTGLSHTIYF.

A word on this clone: The same CDR3 arises from other DNA sequences in this sample as well. The chain recombines TRBV6-5 with TRBJ2-2, with TRBD1 matching 7 bases. This CDR3 contains 12 residues. Trimming removed 6 bases from V and 5 bases from J; junction bases left unmatched: 0. Per the germline V gene, CDR1 is MNHEY and CDR2 is SVGAGI. CDR3 sequence: CASRQGTGELFF. Here the CDR3 DNA reads TGTGCCAGCAGACAGGGGACCGGGGAGCTGTTTTTT.

CDR3 protein: CASSQSGRSFDEQFF. CDR3 nucleotide sequence: TGTGCCAGCAGCCAAAGCGGGAGGAGCTTTGATGAGCAGTTCTTC. The chain links TRBV4-2 to TRBJ2-1, with TRBD2 matching over 9 bases. The CDR3 has 15 residues. Germline V lookup: CDR1 LGHNA, CDR2 YNFKEQ. The V gene end was trimmed by 2 bases and the J gene end by 8 bases; junction bases not matched to a gene: 7.

This clone is a singleton in its sample. The chain is built from TRBV4-1 and TRBJ1-5; 8 bases agree with TRBD1. CDR3 length equals 16 residues. Germline CDR1 reads MGHRA; CDR2 reads YSYEKL. Trimming removed 1 base from V and 2 bases from J; junction bases left unmatched: 4. The CDR3 region is CASSQAGGGRNQPQHF. The CDR3 coding sequence is TGCGCCAGCAGCCAAGCAGGGGGCGGTCGCAATCAGCCCCAGCATTTT.

CDR3 region: CASSEKGGRGSLLIYTEAFF. The CDR3 nucleotides are TGTGCCAGCAGCGAAAAGGGAGGGAGGGGGTCACTTCTTATCTACACTGAAGCTTTCTTT. The chain couples TRBV21-1 to TRBJ1-1. TRBV21-1 constitutes a pseudogene. The CDR3 is 20 amino acids.

V and J are TRBV15 and TRBJ1-4; D gene ambiguous. V was cut by 3 bases and J by 8 bases, with 16 bases left in between. The CDR3 spans 15 residues. CDR1 and CDR2 from the germline V gene are LNHNV and YYDKDF (reference sequence). CDR3 DNA: TGTGCCACCAGCAGGGCAAAGGGAGAACGGGAAAAACTGTTTTTT. It is translated as CATSRAKGEREKLFF.

This sequence joins TRBV7-9 and TRBJ2-7; TRBD2 agrees at 11 bases. CDR1 is SEHNR, CDR2 FQNEAQ, per germline (reference sequence). The CDR3 is 16 amino acids. J lost 5 bases, V lost 5 bases, and 11 bases had no gene match. CDR3 protein: CASSRIVSGRADEQYF. The CDR3 DNA reads TGTGCCAGCAGCCGAATCGTTAGCGGGAGGGCTGACGAGCAGTACTTC. Looking up the rest from reference TRBV7-9 and TRBJ2-7 gives the full variable domain: DTGVSQNPRHKITKRGQNVTFRCDPISEHNRLYWYRQTLGQGPEFLTYFQNEAQLEKSRLLSDRFSAERPKGSFSTLEIQRTEQGDSAMYLCASSRIVSGRADEQYFGPGTRLTVT.

The V and J genes are TRBV5-4 and TRBJ1-6; 7 bases map to TRBD1. The CDR3 totals 14 residues. V dropped 1 base and J dropped 9; count of bases not matched to a gene: 4. The V gene's germline CDR1 is SGHNT and CDR2 YYREEE (reference sequence). DNA for the CDR3: TGTGCCAGCAGCTTGAAGCAGGGGGGTTCACCCCTCCACTTT. This translates into CASSLKQGGSPLHF.

This clone was counted between two and nine times. The chain combines TRBV2 with TRBJ2-1; weak D call: TRBD2 (6 bases). The CDR3 is 15 amino acids. Per germline, CDR1 SNHLY and CDR2 FYNNEI. V was pared by 6 bases and J by 2 bases, with 14 bases between. The CDR3 region is CASSPLALTYNEQFF. In DNA form, the CDR3 reads TGTGCCAGCAGCCCCCTAGCGTTGACCTACAATGAGCAGTTCTTC.

The genes are TRBV24-1 and TRBJ1-1; D possibly corresponds to TRBD1 (5 bases). V lost 5 bases and J 4 bases, leaving 13 bases between the germline ends. CDR3 length equals 14 residues. CDR1 is KGHDR, CDR2 SFDVKD, per germline. In DNA, the CDR3 is TGTGCCACCAGTGCCCGGGACTCGGGCACTGAAGCTTTCTTT. This translates into CATSARDSGTEAFF.

This rearrangement joins TRBV29-1 to TRBJ1-2; TRBD1 might be the D (6 bases). The V and J ends lost 1 base and 4 bases respectively, with 13 bases between them. CDR3 length: 14 residues. From germline, CDR1 is SQVTM and CDR2 ANQGSEA. Written as DNA, the CDR3 is TGCAGCGTTGAAGGCCTCCAGGGGAGCTATGGCTACACCTTC. Encoded protein: CSVEGLQGSYGYTF.

The gene calls are TRBV5-1 and TRBJ1-1, with 7 bases identical to TRBD1. Per the germline V gene, CDR1 is SGHRS and CDR2 is YFSETQ. The V segment lost 4 bases and the J segment 1 base; nucleotides outside the gene matches: 7. CDR3 size: 15 residues. This CDR3 is CASSRLGGENTEAFF. The CDR3 DNA reads as TGCGCCAGCAGCCGGCTAGGGGGCGAGAACACTGAAGCTTTCTTT.

The table lists this clone with a few counts. J is TRBJ2-3 and V is TRBV7-2, with D perhaps TRBD1 (6 bases). The CDR3 totals 15 residues. V lost 4 bases and J lost 3, with 14 bases in between. Germline CDR1 is SGHTA and CDR2 is FQGNSA. The CDR3 protein is CASSSQAGETDTQYF. CDR3 nucleotide sequence: TGTGCCAGCAGCTCACAAGCAGGGGAGACAGATACGCAGTATTTT.

The chain links TRBV11-2 to TRBJ2-7; D remains ambiguous. The V end lost 5 bases, the J end lost 6 bases, and 8 bases lay between the germline ends. The CDR3 totals 11 residues. The germline V gene encodes CDR1 SGHAT and CDR2 FQNNGV. CDR3 nucleotide sequence: TGTGCCAGCAGCGTGGCCCTCGAGCAGTACTTC. Translation gives CASSVALEQYF. The variable domain in full, completed from reference TRBV11-2 and TRBJ2-7, reads EAGVAQSPRYKIIEKRQSVAFWCNPISGHATLYWYQQILGQGPKLLIQFQNNGVVDDSQLPKDRFSAERLKGVDSTLKIQPAKLEDSAVYLCASSVALEQYFGPGTRLTVT.

The chain joins TRBV28 to TRBJ2-7; perhaps TRBD1 as D (5 bases). Germline V gene lookup returns CDR1 MDHEN and CDR2 SYDVKM. V lost 3 bases and J lost 2, with 11 bases in between. The CDR3 runs 14 residues. Here the CDR3 DNA reads TGTGCCAGCAGTTTTCAGACAGTACCCTACGAGCAGTACTTC. Protein product: CASSFQTVPYEQYF.